This TCR beta chain was identified in a study of blood T cell repertoires in COVID-19. Study in general: T cells, B-cell-depleted T cells, or PBMCs supplied cDNA or gDNA.

Assay: immunoSEQ multiplex PCR; the TCRdb copy retains only in-frame clones and omits some. In the table there are around 500,000 clones, 70% to 90% of which are singletons. Per the germline V gene, CDR1 is LNHDA and CDR2 is SQIVND (reference sequence). The length of the CDR3 is 16 residues. Trimming took 5 bases from V and 3 from J; bases not matched to a gene: 12. The receptor was isolated from a human donor in a cohort sampled during active COVID-19. The rearrangement uses TRBV19 and TRBJ2-7, with 8 bases fitting TRBD2. The specimen was peripheral blood. The CDR3 is CASSGGSGNRFYEQYF. As DNA, the CDR3 is TGTGCCAGTAGTGGGGGTAGCGGGAACCGTTTCTACGAGCAGTACTTC. Together with reference TRBV19 and TRBJ2-7, the CDR3 gives the full variable domain: DGGITQSPKYLFRKEGQNVTLSCEQNLNHDAMYWYRQDPGQGLRLIYYSQIVNDFQKGDIAEGYSVSREKKESFPLTVTSAQKNPTAFYLCASSGGSGNRFYEQYFGPGTRLTVT.